The 23 T cell receptor beta chains below all came from one sample that was sequenced in a study of post-analysis software for immune sequencing data. No antigen is known for these receptors. Each TCR beta cDNA library carried unique molecular identifiers. In TCRdb, the PCR reads were re-called with MiXCR into one record per CDR3 protein. The sample lists hundreds of thousands of distinct CDR3 sequences, around a third occurring once. General observations from the study: Elevated frequency relative to controls characterized several TRBV segments in patients, TRBV5-6, TRBV5-1 and TRBV20-1 among them.

Material for sequencing was blood. The receptors here all came from a girl between 10 and 17 years old with multiple sclerosis.

This rearrangement joins TRBV27 to TRBJ2-1, with D unclear. Looked up from germline, CDR1 is MNHEY and CDR2 is SMNVEV (reference sequence). The CDR3 is 15 amino acids. V shed 5 bases and J shed 0 bases, with 11 bases lying between them. The CDR3 DNA follows: TGTGCCAGCAGTGGGTCGGGCACCTCCTACAATGAGCAGTTCTTC. Translated, it gives CASSGSGTSYNEQFF.

The rearrangement joins TRBV7-8 to TRBJ2-5; possibly TRBD2 for D (5 bases). Between the trimmed V and J ends, which lost 1 base and 5 bases, there was a span of 20 bases. The CDR3 length is 17 residues. CDR1 is SGHVS, CDR2 FQNEAQ, per germline. The CDR3 DNA is TGTGCCAGCAGCTTAGAGTGGGTACTAGTTAATTCGGAGACCCAGTACTTC. Its translation is CASSLEWVLVNSETQYF. Full variable domain (outside the CDR3, taken from reference TRBV7-8 and TRBJ2-5): GAGVSQSPRYKVAKRGQDVALRCDPISGHVSLFWYQQALGQGPEFLTYFQNEAQLDKSGLPSDRFFAERPEGSVSTLKIQRTQQEDSAVYLCASSLEWVLVNSETQYFGPGTRLLVL.

The table lists this clonotype with a few counts. One junction end disagrees with the germline gene, perhaps due to a read error. The chain employs TRBV6-1 and TRBJ1-5; tentatively, D is TRBD1 (5 bases). The CDR3 length is 16 residues. Germline V gene data show CDR1 as MNHNS and CDR2 as SASEGT. The CDR3, as DNA: TGTGCCGGCAGTGAAGGGAAGGGACGAGGCAATCAGCCCCAGCATTTT. It encodes CAGSEGKGRGNQPQHF.

With regard to this clonotype: The junction and the germline gene differ at one end; a read error may be behind it. The V and J genes are TRBV27 and TRBJ2-3; D unclear. This CDR3 region has 16 residues. Per germline, CDR1 MNHEY and CDR2 SMNVEV (reference sequence). The CDR3 is CASSLSPAPALGTQYF. CDR3 DNA sequence: TGTGCCAGCAGTTTATCCCCTGCCCCAGCTCTAGGTACGCAGTATTTC.

The table lists this clonotype with a few counts. This chain joins TRBV7-3 and TRBJ2-1, with TRBD1 matching over 8 bases. Germline assignment: CDR1 SGHTA and CDR2 FQGTGA. The CDR3 loop spans 16 amino acids. Unmatched junction bases numbered 7, after V lost 4 bases and J lost 2 bases. The chain's CDR3 is CASSSRQGAAYNEQFF. CDR3 in DNA: TGTGCCAGCAGCTCTCGTCAGGGGGCAGCCTACAATGAGCAGTTCTTC.

The count of this clonotype is one. The chain has TRBV5-4 and TRBJ2-1; perhaps TRBD1 as D (5 bases). The length of the CDR3 is 13 residues. Germline-derived CDR1 and CDR2 are SGHNT and YYREEE (reference sequence). The V gene lost 4 bases and the J gene lost 8 bases, with 13 bases spanning the gap. The CDR3 is CASSTGPSDEQFF. In nucleotides, the CDR3 is TGTGCCAGCAGCACAGGTCCCAGCGATGAGCAGTTCTTC.

The chain is built from TRBV24-1 and TRBJ2-4; either TRBD1 or TRBD2 may fit D (5 bases each). The CDR3 loop spans 12 amino acids. Trimming stripped 3 bases from V and 13 bases from J, with 12 bases between. CDR1 is KGHDR, CDR2 SFDVKD, per germline. CDR3 in amino acids: CATSDGGRTQYF. DNA of the CDR3: TGTGCCACCAGTGATGGGGGACGAACCCAGTACTTC.

The chain uses TRBV15 and TRBJ2-7, with 12 bases fitting TRBD2. J lost 5 bases, V lost 1 base, and 6 bases had no gene match. The CDR3 totals 16 residues. The germline CDR1 and CDR2 sequences are LNHNV and YYDKDF (reference sequence). CDR3: CATSRGSLAGGDEQYF. The CDR3, as DNA: TGTGCCACCAGCAGAGGTTCTCTAGCGGGGGGGGACGAGCAGTACTTC.

This chain joins TRBV6-2 or TRBV6-3 and TRBJ2-5; 11 bases fit TRBD1. Germline V lookup: CDR1 MNHEY, CDR2 SVGEGT. Losses at the gene ends were 6 bases for V and 11 bases for J; bases not matched to a gene: 14. This CDR3 region has 15 residues. In DNA form, the CDR3 reads TGTGCCAGCAGAGAATGGACAGGGGGCGACGGTGAGCAGTACTTC. It is translated as CASREWTGGDGEQYF.

This clonotype turned up a few times. V and J are TRBV15 and TRBJ1-2; D not certain. Germline-derived CDR1 and CDR2 are LNHNV and YYDKDF (reference sequence). CDR3 length: 14 amino acids. Deletions cut 1 base from V and 7 bases from J, with 13 bases between. DNA of the CDR3: TGTGCCACCAGCAGAGTTGGGGAAGTCCGTGGCTACACCTTC. Translation: CATSRVGEVRGYTF.

The V call is TRBV5-1, the J call TRBJ2-6; 8 nucleotides align to TRBD1. V gave up 2 bases and J gave up 12 bases; unmatched junction bases: 4. Germline-derived CDR1 and CDR2 are SGHRS and YFSETQ. This CDR3 has 13 residues. The CDR3, as DNA: TGCGCCAGCAGCTTCGGGACAGGCTTCGTCCTGACTTTC. It yields the protein CASSFGTGFVLTF.

This clonotype was seen a few times. The V call is TRBV29-1, the J call TRBJ2-1; D possibly matches TRBD1 or TRBD2 (5 bases each). V shed 7 bases and J shed 2 bases, with 15 bases lying between them. The CDR3 runs to 14 residues. CDR1 and CDR2 (germline): SQVTM, ANQGSEA. CDR3 region: CSAVGGWTYNEQFF. CDR3 nucleotides: TGCAGCGCCGTTGGGGGATGGACCTACAATGAGCAGTTCTTC.

The CDR3 spells CASSGEVTGSSYNEQFF. The CDR3 DNA reads TGTGCCAGCTCCGGGGAGGTAACGGGGAGCTCCTACAATGAGCAGTTCTTC. The V gene is TRBV18, the J gene TRBJ2-1, with TRBD2 as a possible D gene (6 bases). Deletions cut 6 bases from V and 0 bases from J, with 18 bases between. Germline V gene data show CDR1 as KGHSH and CDR2 as LQKENI. This CDR3 region has 17 residues.

CDR3: CSASGDPGELFF. CDR3 DNA sequence: TGCAGTGCTAGTGGGGACCCCGGGGAGCTGTTTTTT. The V gene is TRBV20-1, the J gene TRBJ2-2; D may match TRBD1 or TRBD2 (5 bases each). The V gene's germline CDR1 is DFQATT and CDR2 SNEGSKA (reference sequence). The CDR3 extends over 12 amino acids. The V end was cut by 3 bases, the J end by 6 bases, with 8 bases between.

The chain carries TRBV10-2 and TRBJ2-3; D is ambiguous. Trimming took 8 bases from V and 1 from J, leaving 13 bases between them. Germline V gene data show CDR1 as WSHSY and CDR2 as SAAADI. The CDR3 length is 14 residues. The CDR3 DNA follows: TGCGCCAGCCGGGCGATAGGGCGCACAGATACGCAGTATTTT. This translates into CASRAIGRTDTQYF.

The V and J genes are TRBV7-2 and TRBJ1-1, with 8 positions matching TRBD1. Germline loops: CDR1 SGHTA, CDR2 FQGNSA. This CDR3 comprises 14 residues. The V and J ends lost 5 bases and 5 bases, in that order; junction bases with no gene match: 7. The CDR3 nucleotides read TGTGCCAGCAGCACTCAGGGGGCGGCGACTGAAGCTTTCTTT. Translation gives CASSTQGAATEAFF.

Details on this clonotype: A junction end diverges from the germline sequence, so it may reflect a read error. The V call is TRBV28, the J call TRBJ2-5; D gene ambiguous. The V gene's germline CDR1 is MDHEN and CDR2 SYDVKM. CDR3 length: 12 residues. CDR3 loop: CAGSSHQETQYF. The DNA of the CDR3 is TGTGCCGGCAGTTCACACCAAGAGACCCAGTACTTC.

This clonotype was picked up a small number of times. The gene calls are TRBV24-1 and TRBJ2-1; 10 bases align to TRBD2. V trimming: 4 bases; J trimming: 5 bases; junction bases outside the gene matches: 7. The CDR3 is 16 amino acids. Germline V gene sequence: CDR1 KGHDR, CDR2 SFDVKD. The CDR3 region is CATSDNLAGVHNEQFF. In nucleotides, the CDR3 is TGTGCCACCAGTGACAACCTAGCGGGGGTTCACAATGAGCAGTTCTTC.

The chain joins TRBV5-1 to TRBJ1-1; TRBD1 aligns across 8 bases. Germline CDR1 SGHRS, CDR2 YFSETQ. This CDR3 comprises 15 residues. V gave up 4 bases and J gave up 0 bases; unmatched junction bases: 5. In DNA, the CDR3 is TGCGCCAGCAGCGATTACAGGGGGGTGAACACTGAAGCTTTCTTT. The encoded protein is CASSDYRGVNTEAFF.

The chain is built from TRBV20-1 and TRBJ2-1; TRBD2 matches 10 bases. The germline V gene has CDR1 DFQATT and CDR2 SNEGSKA (reference sequence). This CDR3 comprises 16 residues. Trimming took 8 bases from V and 2 from J; bases not matched to a gene: 12. CDR3 protein: CSTRPLAGDTYNEQFF. CDR3 DNA sequence: TGCAGTACTCGGCCCCTAGCGGGGGACACCTACAATGAGCAGTTCTTC.

In its sample, this clonotype was seen once. The chain couples TRBV7-2 to TRBJ1-5; 9 bases line up with TRBD1. Germline V gives CDR1 SGHTA, CDR2 FQGNSA. V gave up 4 bases and J gave up 3 bases; unmatched junction bases: 4. The CDR3 runs to 15 residues. This chain's CDR3 is CASSWGQGDNQPQHF. CDR3 in DNA: TGTGCCAGCAGCTGGGGACAGGGAGACAATCAGCCCCAGCATTTT. The variable domain in full, completed from reference TRBV7-2 and TRBJ1-5, reads GAGVSQSPSNKVTEKGKDVELRCDPISGHTALYWYRQSLGQGLEFLIYFQGNSAPDKSGLPSDRFSAERTGGSVSTLTIQRTQQEDSAVYLCASSWGQGDNQPQHFGDGTRLSIL.

For the CDR3, the DNA is TGTGCCAGCAGTTTACACAGGGACTCACCCCTCCACTTT. It encodes CASSLHRDSPLHF. This chain uses TRBV27 with TRBJ1-6; D might be TRBD1 (6 bases). Per germline, CDR1 MNHEY and CDR2 SMNVEV (reference sequence). Trimming removed 2 bases from V and 10 bases from J, with 9 bases in between. The CDR3 has 13 amino acids.

This clonotype appeared a few times. J is TRBJ2-4 and V is TRBV7-2; 8 nucleotides line up with TRBD2. V dropped 2 bases and J dropped 3; count of bases not matched to a gene: 6. Germline V gives CDR1 SGHTA, CDR2 FQGNSA. This CDR3 is 16 amino acids long. DNA of the CDR3: TGTGCCAGCAGCTTAAGGGGCGGGGGGAGCAAAAACATTCAGTACTTC. It yields the protein CASSLRGGGSKNIQYF.